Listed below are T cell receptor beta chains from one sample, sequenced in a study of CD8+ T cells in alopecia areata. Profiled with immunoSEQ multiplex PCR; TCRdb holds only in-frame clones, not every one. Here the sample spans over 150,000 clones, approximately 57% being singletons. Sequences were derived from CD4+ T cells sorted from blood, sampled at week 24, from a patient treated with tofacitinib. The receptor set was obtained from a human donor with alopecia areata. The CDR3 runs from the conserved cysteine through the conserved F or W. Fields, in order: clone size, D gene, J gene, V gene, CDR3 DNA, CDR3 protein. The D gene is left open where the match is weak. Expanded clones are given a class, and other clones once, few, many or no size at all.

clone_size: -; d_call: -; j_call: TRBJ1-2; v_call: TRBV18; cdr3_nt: TGTGCCAGCTCGCCACAGGGATCTAACTATGGCTACACCTTC; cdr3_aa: CASSPQGSNYGYTF
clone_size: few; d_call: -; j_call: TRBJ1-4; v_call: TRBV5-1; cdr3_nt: TGCGCCAGCAGCTTGGAAGGGCCGGCAACTAATGAAAAACTGTTTTTT; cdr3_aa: CASSLEGPATNEKLFF
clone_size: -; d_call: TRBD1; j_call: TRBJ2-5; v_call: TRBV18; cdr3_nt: TGTGCCAGCTCACCACGCTCGGGACAGCAAGAGACCCAGTACTTC; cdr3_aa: CASSPRSGQQETQYF
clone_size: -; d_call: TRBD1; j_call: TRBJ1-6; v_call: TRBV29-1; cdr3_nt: TGCAGCGTCGCGGAGAGGGACAGGCATTCACCCCTCCACTTT; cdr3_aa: CSVAERDRHSPLHF
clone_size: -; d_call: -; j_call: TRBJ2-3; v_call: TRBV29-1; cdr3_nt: TGCAGCGTTGACCCTACGCCCCTCACAGATACGCAGTATTTT; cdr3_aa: CSVDPTPLTDTQYF
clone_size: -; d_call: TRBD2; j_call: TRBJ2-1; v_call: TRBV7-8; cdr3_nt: TGTGCCAGCAGCTTAGGCGCGGGGGGCCGCTACAATGAGCAGTTCTTC; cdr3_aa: CASSLGAGGRYNEQFF
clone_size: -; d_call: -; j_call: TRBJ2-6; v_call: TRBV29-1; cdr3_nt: TGCAGCGTTGACCCAGGGTCTGGGGCCAACGTCCTGACTTTC; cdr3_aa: CSVDPGSGANVLTF
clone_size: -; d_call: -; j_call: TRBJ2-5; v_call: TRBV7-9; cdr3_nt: TGTGCCAGCAGCTTAGTAGGGAGTCCTCAAGAGACCCAGTACTTC; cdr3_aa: CASSLVGSPQETQYF
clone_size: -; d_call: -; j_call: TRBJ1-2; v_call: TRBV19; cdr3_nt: TGTGCCAGTAGTATGACGGGAGTTGGCTACACCTTC; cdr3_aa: CASSMTGVGYTF
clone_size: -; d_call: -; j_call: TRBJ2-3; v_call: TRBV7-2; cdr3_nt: TGTGCCAGCAGCCCCCAGGGAGGGACAGCGTCGGATACGCAGTATTTT; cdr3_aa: CASSPQGGTASDTQYF
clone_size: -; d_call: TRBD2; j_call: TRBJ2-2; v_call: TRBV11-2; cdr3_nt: TGTGCCAGCATGAGGGAGGGAGTAGCCGGGGAGCTGTTTTTT; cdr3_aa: CASMREGVAGELFF
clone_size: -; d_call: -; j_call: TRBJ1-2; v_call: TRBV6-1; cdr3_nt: TGTGCCAGCAGTGAAGTATCAGGGCCGGGCTACACCTTC; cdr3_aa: CASSEVSGPGYTF
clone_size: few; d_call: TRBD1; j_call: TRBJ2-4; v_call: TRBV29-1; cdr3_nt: TGCAGCGTTGAAGATGGGGGACAGGGGGCCAAAAACATTCAGTACTTC; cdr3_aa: CSVEDGGQGAKNIQYF
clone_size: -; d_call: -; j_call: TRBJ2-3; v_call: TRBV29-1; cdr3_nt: TGCAGCGTTGAAGGGGGTCGGCCGACGCAGTATTTT; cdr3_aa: CSVEGGRPTQYF
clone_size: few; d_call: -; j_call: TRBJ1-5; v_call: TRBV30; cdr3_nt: TGTGCCTGGACTAACTCGCTGGGGCGGATGATCGGGCATTTT; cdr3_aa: CAWTNSLGRMIGHF
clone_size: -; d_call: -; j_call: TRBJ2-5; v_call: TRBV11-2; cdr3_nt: TGTGCCAGCAGCTTAGTTGCTCGCCAAGAGACCCAGTACTTC; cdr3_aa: CASSLVARQETQYF
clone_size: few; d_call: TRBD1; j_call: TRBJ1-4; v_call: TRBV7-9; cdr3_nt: TGTGCCAGCGGCAGTTTACAGGGGCTGGAGGAAAAACTGTTTTTT; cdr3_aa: CASGSLQGLEEKLFF
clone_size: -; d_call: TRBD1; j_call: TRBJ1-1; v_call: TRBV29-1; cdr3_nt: TGCAGCGTTGGGGGGACAGGGGAGAACACTGAAGCTTTCTTT; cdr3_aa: CSVGGTGENTEAFF
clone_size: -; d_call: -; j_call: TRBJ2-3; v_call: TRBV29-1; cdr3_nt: TGCAGCGTTGAAGGGGCTAGCAAAGGTAGCACAGATACGCAGTATTTT; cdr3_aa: CSVEGASKGSTDTQYF
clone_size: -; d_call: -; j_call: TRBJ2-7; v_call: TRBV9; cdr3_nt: TGTGCCAGCAGCGTAGACCCTAGTGGCTACGAGCAGTACTTC; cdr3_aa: CASSVDPSGYEQYF
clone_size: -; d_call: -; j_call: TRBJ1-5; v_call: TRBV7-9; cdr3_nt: TGTGCCAGCAGCCAAGGAGCAGGTACCGGTCAGCCCCAGCATTTT; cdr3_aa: CASSQGAGTGQPQHF
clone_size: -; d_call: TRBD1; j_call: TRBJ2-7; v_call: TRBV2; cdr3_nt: TGTGCCAGCCGGACAGGGAGCTACTACGAGCAGTACTTC; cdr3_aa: CASRTGSYYEQYF
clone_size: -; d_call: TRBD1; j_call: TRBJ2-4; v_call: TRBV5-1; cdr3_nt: TGCGATGGAGGTGGGACAGGGAGAAACATTCAGTACTTC; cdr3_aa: CDGGGTGRNIQYF
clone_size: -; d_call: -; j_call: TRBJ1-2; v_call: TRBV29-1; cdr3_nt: TGCAGCGACACCCAGCGGGGCTACACCTTC; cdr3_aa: CSDTQRGYTF
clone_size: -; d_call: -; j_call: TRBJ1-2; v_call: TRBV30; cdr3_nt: TGTGCCTACCAGGGAGGGCTCTATGGCTACACCTTC; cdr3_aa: CAYQGGLYGYTF